Following are 21 T cell receptor beta chains from one sample sequenced in a study of blood T cell repertoires in COVID-19. Measured with immunoSEQ multiplex PCR; TCRdb has only the in-frame clones, and not every one. This sample carries fewer than 150,000 clones, approximately 91% of them seen once, and the ten largest clones take under 12%. Sequencing was carried out using peripheral blood. These TCRs come from a man in his fifties or sixties with active or convalescent COVID-19.

V gene TRBV18 combines with J gene TRBJ2-1, with 9 bases lining up with TRBD1. This CDR3 spans 17 amino acids. CDR1 is KGHSH and CDR2 is LQKENI in the germline V gene. With 3 bases clipped from V and 8 bases from J, the junction kept 14 bases outside the gene matches. The CDR3: CASSPQPTYRGRDEQFF. The CDR3 DNA follows: TGTGCCAGCTCACCCCAACCGACCTACAGGGGGCGGGATGAGCAGTTCTTC.

The rearrangement joins TRBV5-4 to TRBJ1-4; D gene unclear. The V end was cut by 2 bases, the J end by 6 bases, with 11 bases between. The CDR3 runs to 14 residues. Germline assignment: CDR1 SGHNT and CDR2 YYREEE (reference sequence). CDR3 nucleotide sequence: TGTGCCAGCAGCTTAACAGCAGCCGATGAAAAACTGTTTTTT. It is translated as CASSLTAADEKLFF.

J is TRBJ1-1 and V is TRBV7-8; tentative D call: TRBD1 (6 bases). Trimming left V 3 bases short and J 4 bases short, with 12 bases between. CDR1 SGHVS and CDR2 FQNEAQ come from the germline V gene. This CDR3 spans 14 amino acids. In nucleotides, the CDR3 is TGTGCCAGCAGCTTGGCAGGGGTTGGCACTGAAGCTTTCTTT. Its translation is CASSLAGVGTEAFF.

The chain uses TRBV24-1 and TRBJ2-3; a weak D match, TRBD2 (6 bases). CDR1 is KGHDR and CDR2 is SFDVKD in the germline V gene. The CDR3 is 16 amino acids. Trimming pared 2 bases from V and 0 bases from J, leaving 11 bases between. CDR3 protein: CATSDSKRASTDTQYF. The DNA of the CDR3 is TGTGCCACCAGTGATTCTAAGCGGGCAAGCACAGATACGCAGTATTTT.

The gene calls are TRBV11-2 and TRBJ2-2; tentative D call: TRBD2 (6 bases). Trimming took 2 bases from V and 6 from J, leaving 13 bases between them. The CDR3 length is 15 residues. From germline, CDR1 is SGHAT and CDR2 FQNNGV. The DNA for the CDR3 is TGTGCCAGCAGCTTATATTTCAGCGGGCCCGGGGAGCTGTTTTTT. It is translated as CASSLYFSGPGELFF. Supplemented by reference TRBV11-2 and TRBJ2-2, the full variable domain reads EAGVAQSPRYKIIEKRQSVAFWCNPISGHATLYWYQQILGQGPKLLIQFQNNGVVDDSQLPKDRFSAERLKGVDSTLKIQPAKLEDSAVYLCASSLYFSGPGELFFGEGSRLTVL.

V and J are TRBV27 and TRBJ2-2, with 9 bases matching TRBD2. V lost 3 bases and J lost 3; bases outside the gene matches: 14. This CDR3 spans 19 amino acids. CDR1 and CDR2 (germline): MNHEY, SMNVEV (reference sequence). CDR3 sequence: CASSFPKGQREVDTGELFF. In DNA, the CDR3 is TGTGCCAGCAGTTTTCCAAAGGGCCAGCGGGAGGTTGACACCGGGGAGCTGTTTTTT.

This clone was picked up one time. This chain uses TRBV3-1 (or the pseudogene TRBV3-2) with TRBJ1-5; D may be TRBD1 (6 bases). The germline V gene has CDR1 LGHDT and CDR2 YNNKEL (reference sequence). Trimming took off 3 bases at V and 2 bases at J, with 8 bases between the two ends. The CDR3 is 14 amino acids. Here the CDR3 reads CASSHRGGNQPQHF. The CDR3 coding sequence is TGTGCCAGCAGCCACAGGGGTGGCAATCAGCCCCAGCATTTT.

In the case of this clone: Other DNA sequences in the sample encode the same CDR3. This chain uses TRBV6-5 with TRBJ1-4, with TRBD1 matching over 7 bases. CDR1 and CDR2 (germline): MNHEY, SVGAGI. CDR3 length: 14 amino acids. V shed 6 bases and J 4 bases; nucleotides not matched to a gene: 5. The CDR3 DNA reads TGTGCCAGCAGGCCGGGACAGCGTAATGAAAAACTGTTTTTT. This codes for CASRPGQRNEKLFF.

The rearrangement links TRBV7-2 to TRBJ1-1, with D unresolved. This CDR3 is built from 12 residues. Germline assignment: CDR1 SGHTA and CDR2 FQGNSA. Trimming took off 2 bases at V and 8 bases at J, with 9 bases between the two ends. The CDR3 reads CASSLQAPEAFF. The CDR3 coding sequence is TGTGCCAGCAGCTTACAGGCCCCCGAAGCTTTCTTT.

The chain is built from TRBV4-3 and TRBJ2-3; possible D gene TRBD2, 5 bases. V was shortened by 1 base and J by 3 bases, with 11 bases between the two germline ends. This CDR3 has 15 residues. Germline CDR1 and CDR2: LGHNA and YSLEER. CDR3 nucleotide sequence: TGCGCCAGCAGCCAAGGGCCGGGAAGGACAGATACGCAGTATTTT. Protein sequence: CASSQGPGRTDTQYF.

CDR3 residues: CASSPLGSGGNTIYF. The DNA for the CDR3 is TGTGCCAGTAGTCCGCTAGGATCTGGAGGAAACACCATATATTTT. The rearrangement links TRBV19 to TRBJ1-3; D unresolved. V dropped 5 bases and J dropped 4 bases, with 15 bases sitting between them. This CDR3 is built from 15 residues. Looked up from germline, CDR1 is LNHDA and CDR2 is SQIVND (reference sequence).

This chain links TRBV6-5 with TRBJ1-5; the D gene is possibly TRBD1 (6 bases). CDR1 and CDR2 (germline): MNHEY, SVGAGI. The CDR3 covers 14 residues. Trimming left V 6 bases short and J 3 bases short, with 12 bases between. CDR3 DNA sequence: TGTGCCAGCAGCCCCCGGGACAACAATCAGCCCCAGCATTTT. It specifies CASSPRDNNQPQHF.

This clone has a handful of counts. The J gene is TRBJ1-2, the V gene TRBV19, with D maybe TRBD1 (5 bases). V gave up 3 bases and J gave up 8 bases, with 16 bases separating them. The germline gives CDR1 LNHDA, CDR2 SQIVND (reference sequence). The CDR3 has 14 amino acids. The CDR3 DNA sequence: TGTGCCAGTAGTATCCGTGGGCAGGGAGGAGGCTACACCTTC. It encodes CASSIRGQGGGYTF.

The rearrangement links TRBV12-3 or TRBV12-4 to TRBJ1-1, with D uncertain. The CDR3 contains 13 residues. The V and J ends lost 0 bases and 4 bases respectively, with 6 bases between them. In DNA form, the CDR3 reads TGTGCCAGCAGTTTAGCCACGAGCACTGAAGCTTTCTTT. Amino acid sequence: CASSLATSTEAFF.

Here the CDR3 DNA reads TGTGCCAGCAGCATGACTGGAACCTACGAGCAGTACTTC. Protein: CASSMTGTYEQYF. The chain employs TRBV7-2 and TRBJ2-7; no clear D gene. This CDR3 contains 13 residues. In germline, CDR1 is SGHTA, CDR2 FQGNSA. Trimming took off 5 bases at V and 2 bases at J, with 10 bases between the two ends. Combining the CDR3 with reference TRBV7-2 and TRBJ2-7 gives the whole variable domain GAGVSQSPSNKVTEKGKDVELRCDPISGHTALYWYRQSLGQGLEFLIYFQGNSAPDKSGLPSDRFSAERTGGSVSTLTIQRTQQEDSAVYLCASSMTGTYEQYFGPGTRLTVT.

This clone occurred once. The CDR3 nucleotides are TGTGCCAGCAGCCACCGACAGGGTTGGGGAAACACCATATATTTT. Protein sequence: CASSHRQGWGNTIYF. The rearrangement joins TRBV6-2 or TRBV6-3 to TRBJ1-3; 7 nucleotides align to TRBD1. Germline loops: CDR1 MNHEY, CDR2 SVGEGT. The CDR3 extends over 15 amino acids. After removal of 6 bases from V and 4 bases from J, the junction contained 9 bases not matched to a gene.

This chain joins TRBV19 and TRBJ1-2; 9 nucleotides match TRBD1. The CDR3 consists of 14 residues. V shed 5 bases and J 6 bases; nucleotides not matched to a gene: 7. CDR1 and CDR2 (germline): LNHDA, SQIVND (reference sequence). CDR3 nucleotide sequence: TGTGCCAGTAGTGCCCCCCGGACAGGGGATGGCTACACCTTC. Amino acids: CASSAPRTGDGYTF.

V and J are TRBV7-9 and TRBJ1-4; D perhaps matches TRBD1 (5 bases). CDR1 SEHNR and CDR2 FQNEAQ come from the germline V gene (reference sequence). Trimming pared 5 bases from V and 6 bases from J, leaving 10 bases between. The CDR3 spans 13 residues. Here the CDR3 DNA reads TGTGCCAGCAGCACGGGGGTTGATGAAAAACTGTTTTTT. Translation: CASSTGVDEKLFF. Full variable domain (missing parts from reference TRBV7-9 and TRBJ1-4): DTGVSQNPRHKITKRGQNVTFRCDPISEHNRLYWYRQTLGQGPEFLTYFQNEAQLEKSRLLSDRFSAERPKGSFSTLEIQRTEQGDSAMYLCASSTGVDEKLFFGSGTQLSVL.

The V gene is TRBV5-1, the J gene TRBJ1-1; TRBD1 aligns across 10 bases. The trim removed 0 bases at V and 5 bases at J, leaving 4 bases unmatched. CDR3 length equals 15 residues. Germline V gene data show CDR1 as SGHRS and CDR2 as YFSETQ. CDR3 DNA sequence: TGCGCCAGCAGCTTGGAAGGACAGGGGGTTACTGAAGCTTTCTTT. Its protein is CASSLEGQGVTEAFF.

V is TRBV7-2 and J is TRBJ1-6, with 7 positions matching TRBD1. The CDR3 has 14 residues. Germline CDR1 is SGHTA and CDR2 is FQGNSA. The V and J ends lost 5 bases and 11 bases, in that order; junction bases with no gene match: 9. The CDR3 nucleotides are TGTGCCAGCAGCCCAAGCGGAGGGGGCACACCCCTCCACTTT. As protein: CASSPSGGGTPLHF. Full variable domain (outside the CDR3, taken from reference TRBV7-2 and TRBJ1-6): GAGVSQSPSNKVTEKGKDVELRCDPISGHTALYWYRQSLGQGLEFLIYFQGNSAPDKSGLPSDRFSAERTGGSVSTLTIQRTQQEDSAVYLCASSPSGGGTPLHFGNGTRLTVT.

V and J are TRBV11-2 and TRBJ2-7; 10 positions agree with TRBD2. The V segment lost 4 bases and the J segment 0 bases; nucleotides outside the gene matches: 15. In germline, CDR1 is SGHAT, CDR2 FQNNGV. The CDR3 consists of 19 residues. CDR3 sequence reads: CASSSAGWASGGSSYEQYF. CDR3 DNA: TGTGCCAGCAGCTCCGCCGGGTGGGCTAGCGGGGGAAGCTCCTACGAGCAGTACTTC.